Shown below are 15 T cell receptor beta chains from a single sample sequenced in a study of beta chain features in type 1 diabetes. Expressed TCRB transcripts were sequenced after all isolated RNA was converted to cDNA. The method was immunoSEQ multiplex PCR; TCRdb's version includes in-frame clones alone and lacks a portion of them. Seen here are about 240,000 clones, 27% observed once, and the top ten hold roughly 4%. The specimen was central memory CD4+ T cells from blood. The receptor source for this set is a man aged 30 to 45 in good health.

This clone has ten or more counts. Other DNA sequences within the sample encode an identical CDR3. CDR3 DNA: TGCAGCGTTGAAATAACAGCGAACACTGAAGCTTTCTTT. Translated, it gives CSVEITANTEAFF. The J gene is TRBJ1-1, the V gene TRBV29-1, with unresolved D. Germline V gives CDR1 SQVTM, CDR2 ANQGSEA. With 2 bases removed from V and 1 base from J, the gap between germline ends came to 8 bases. CDR3 length equals 13 residues.

This clone has just a few counts. The V and J genes are TRBV10-3 and TRBJ2-7; D uncertain. The V end lost 3 bases, the J end lost 5 bases, and 14 bases lay between the germline ends. The V gene's germline CDR1 is ENHRY and CDR2 SYGVKD. This CDR3 has 14 residues. The CDR3 loop is CAISDPARPNEQYF. DNA of the CDR3: TGTGCCATCAGTGACCCGGCTAGACCTAACGAGCAGTACTTC.

The chain links TRBV25-1 to TRBJ2-2; 7 nucleotides agree with TRBD1. Trimming at V came to 6 bases and at J to 4 bases, leaving 11 bases not matched to a gene. Germline CDR1 reads MGHDK; CDR2 reads SYGVNS. The CDR3 totals 16 residues. CDR3 sequence: CASRPSWDSRTGELFF. The CDR3 bases are TGTGCCAGCAGGCCCTCTTGGGACAGTCGCACCGGGGAGCTGTTTTTT.

This clone was detected only a few times. The chain uses TRBV9 and TRBJ2-3; 7 positions match TRBD1. Trimming took 4 bases from V and 6 from J; bases not matched to a gene: 8. The CDR3 is 14 residues long. Looked up from germline, CDR1 is SGDLS and CDR2 is YYNGEE. The CDR3 sequence: CASSLRTGMDTQYF. CDR3 in DNA: TGTGCCAGCAGCCTACGGACAGGAATGGATACGCAGTATTTT. The full variable domain, completed using reference TRBV9 and TRBJ2-3, is DSGVTQTPKHLITATGQRVTLRCSPRSGDLSVYWYQQSLDQGLQFLIQYYNGEERAKGNILERFSAQQFPDLHSELNLSSLELGDSALYFCASSLRTGMDTQYFGPGTRLTVL.

The CDR3 DNA follows: TGTGCCAGCAGGGGGGATCGGACTATGAAGACCCAGTACTTC. Translating it yields CASRGDRTMKTQYF. The rearrangement joins TRBV30 to TRBJ2-5; D is possibly TRBD1 (7 bases). Trimming took off 8 bases at V and 6 bases at J, with 22 bases between the two ends. The CDR3 is 14 residues long. Per the germline V gene, CDR1 is GTSNPN and CDR2 is SVGIG (reference sequence).

V usage is TRBV6-6 and J usage is TRBJ2-1; 9 positions match TRBD2. This CDR3 is 15 amino acids long. Germline CDR1 and CDR2: MNHNY and SVGAGI (reference sequence). With 5 bases clipped from V and 3 bases from J, the junction kept 5 bases outside the gene matches. The CDR3 loop reads CASSLKRGDYNEQFF. DNA for the CDR3: TGTGCCAGCAGTCTTAAGCGGGGGGACTACAATGAGCAGTTCTTC.

This chain connects TRBV7-2 to TRBJ1-1; D is undetermined. Germline assignment: CDR1 SGHTA and CDR2 FQGNSA. CDR3 length equals 15 residues. The V and J ends lost 1 base and 0 bases respectively, with 9 bases between them. The CDR3 bases are TGTGCCAGCAGCTTAGTGGCAGGCCTGAACACTGAAGCTTTCTTT. Protein sequence: CASSLVAGLNTEAFF.

This sequence joins TRBV6-4 and TRBJ1-6, with no clear D. This CDR3 region has 14 residues. Germline V gene sequence: CDR1 MRHNA, CDR2 SNTAGT. V was cut by 2 bases and J by 7 bases, with 9 bases left in between. The CDR3 bases are TGTGCCAGCAGTGACGGGAGAGGGAATTCACCCCTCCACTTT. Its protein product is CASSDGRGNSPLHF.

This clone was seen a few times. This chain uses TRBV4-2 with TRBJ1-1; D is unresolved. Germline V gene sequence: CDR1 LGHNA, CDR2 YNFKEQ. This CDR3 comprises 14 residues. The V end was cut by 4 bases, the J end by 0 bases, with 9 bases between. The CDR3 DNA reads as TGTGCCAGCAGCCCCGGGAACATGAACACTGAAGCTTTCTTT. Translating gives CASSPGNMNTEAFF.

The rearrangement joins TRBV5-4 to TRBJ2-5; tentatively, D is TRBD2 (5 bases). Germline CDR1 SGHNT, CDR2 YYREEE (reference sequence). The CDR3 is 13 residues long. Deletions cut 5 bases from V and 5 bases from J, with 13 bases between. This CDR3 reads CASSPSQRETQYF. The CDR3 coding sequence is TGTGCCAGCAGTCCTAGCCAGAGGGAGACCCAGTACTTC.

This clone was detected a few times. J is TRBJ2-2 and V is TRBV5-1; 9 bases line up with TRBD1. Germline V gene sequence: CDR1 SGHRS, CDR2 YFSETQ. Trimming at V came to 6 bases and at J to 6 bases, leaving 6 bases not matched to a gene. This CDR3 comprises 14 residues. CDR3 nucleotides: TGCGCCAGCACACCGGGACAGGGTCCCGGGGAGCTGTTTTTT. It specifies CASTPGQGPGELFF. The full variable domain, its missing parts supplied by reference TRBV5-1 and TRBJ2-2, is KAGVTQTPRYLIKTRGQQVTLSCSPISGHRSVSWYQQTPGQGLQFLFEYFSETQRNKGNFPGRFSGRQFSNSRSEMNVSTLELGDSALYLCASTPGQGPGELFFGEGSRLTVL.

In this sample, this clone turned up a few times. A far larger clone lies a single base away; this is likely a read error. The rearrangement joins TRBV29-1 to TRBJ2-5, with 9 bases identical to TRBD2. This CDR3 contains 16 residues. Germline V gene lookup returns CDR1 SQVTM and CDR2 ANQGSEA. J was trimmed by 2 bases and V by 4 bases; bases with no gene match: 11. CDR3 loop: CSVGWSSGSVQETQYF. Written as DNA, the CDR3 is TGCAGCGTTGGGTGGAGTAGCGGGAGCGTTCAAGAGACCCAGTACTTC. The whole variable domain, filled in from reference TRBV29-1 and TRBJ2-5, reads SAVISQKPSRDICQRGTSLTIQCQVDSQVTMMFWYRQQPGQSLTLIATANQGSEATYESGFVIDKFPISRPNLTFSTLTVSNMSPEDSSIYLCSVGWSSGSVQETQYFGPGTRLLVL.

The V gene is TRBV6-5, the J gene TRBJ1-5; TRBD1 matches at 9 bases. V was clipped by 6 bases and J by 4 bases; unmatched bases: 4. This CDR3 contains 14 residues. Looked up from germline, CDR1 is MNHEY and CDR2 is SVGAGI. The CDR3 protein is CASRKTGGNQPQHF. The CDR3, as DNA: TGTGCCAGCAGGAAGACAGGGGGGAATCAGCCCCAGCATTTT.

The chain couples TRBV7-2 to TRBJ2-7, with D unresolved. This CDR3 is built from 14 residues. The germline V gene encodes CDR1 SGHTA and CDR2 FQGNSA. V lost 1 base and J lost 2, with 9 bases in between. This CDR3 is CASSLVNKAYEQYF. In DNA form, the CDR3 reads TGTGCCAGCAGCTTAGTTAACAAAGCCTACGAGCAGTACTTC.

The chain couples TRBV11-2 to TRBJ2-1; 11 bases align to TRBD2. The CDR3 totals 18 residues. J lost 4 bases, V lost 7 bases, and 15 bases had no gene match. CDR1 is SGHAT, CDR2 FQNNGV, per germline. CDR3 nucleotides: TGTGCCAGCACTAACGGCCAGGGACTAGCGGTCTTATACAATGAGCAGTTCTTC. Translation: CASTNGQGLAVLYNEQFF.